This TCR beta chain emerged from a study of T cells after yellow fever vaccination. Study overall: Each low-cell-number fraction was prepared by means of SMART-Seq v4 Ultra Low Input. Study-wide points: Reappearance after the booster was seen for most primary-vaccination clones, at 95% to 97% CD4 and about 90% CD8.

As TCR cDNA was made by 5'RACE template switching, a universal primer site and UMIs were added. TCRdb analysed the 5' RACE reads with MiXCR anew, one entry per CDR3 protein. The repertoire consists of some 150,000 distinct CDR3 sequences, with around 9% occurring once and the leading ten covering 35% to 40%. This clonotype was found a few times. The antigen is unknown. V lost 0 bases, J lost 2 bases, and 5 bases lay in between. This CDR3 contains 13 residues. Per germline, CDR1 MNHEY and CDR2 SVGAGI. Material: CD8+ T cells sorted from PBMCs, obtained 45 days after the yellow fever booster vaccination. The sequence came from a young man who received the YFV17D yellow fever vaccine. The V call is TRBV6-5, the J call TRBJ2-7, with D hard to call. CDR3: CASSYSKAYEQYF. CDR3 sequence (DNA): TGTGCCAGCAGTTACTCGAAGGCCTACGAGCAGTACTTC.